This T cell receptor (beta chain) was recovered during a study of patients and donors after allogeneic stem cell transplantation. Germline CDR1 is MNHEY and CDR2 is SMNVEV (reference sequence). V lost 6 bases and J 4 bases, leaving 9 bases between the germline ends. The CDR3 is 12 amino acids. TCRdb processed the RT-PCR reads anew with MiXCR; each CDR3 protein has one entry. The sample has approximately 200,000 distinct CDR3 sequences; around 40% are singletons. This TCR derives from a human donor who was either an allogeneic HSCT recipient or a stem cell or donor lymphocyte infusion donor (not recorded which). It is not recorded whose cells these are; they may come from a transplant donor. This sequence joins TRBV27 and TRBJ1-2, with a possible D match to TRBD1 (6 bases). Sample: blood, either unsorted or a sorted T cell fraction (not recorded which). CDR3 sequence reads: CASRGQLYGYTF. CDR3 bases: TGTGCCAGCAGAGGACAGCTCTATGGCTACACCTTC.